Given below is one T cell receptor beta chain in context. This clone was observed once. This receptor's antigen is unknown. Base qualities were left out, and no much larger clone turns up one base away. The donors were healthy, HIV-negative adults who had no recently reported acute infections or vaccinations. Every donor was a Caucasian adult living in Nashville, Tennessee, USA. CD4+ T cells were enriched through magnetic negative selection, after which naive cells were positively selected on CD45RA and the remaining negative fraction served as the memory subset. After blood collection by leukapheresis, PBMCs were isolated using Ficoll-Histopaque density gradient centrifugation and then cryopreserved in the vapor phase of liquid nitrogen. Analytical flow cytometry was used to check the purity and quantity of each magnetically sorted T cell population. From each sorted fraction, genomic DNA was isolated and quantified by UV absorbance on a Nanodrop 2000c.

Using the deep immunoSEQ assay, TCR CDR3 regions were amplified from genomic DNA by multiplex PCR. Extracted genomic DNA from each cell subset was distributed evenly across all wells of several immunoSEQ 96-well plates, and each plate was treated as a replicate. For sorted subsets, approximately 200 ng of genomic DNA, equivalent to some 33,000 T cell genomes, went into each replicate PCR. Purified libraries were quantified with a Qubit 3.0 fluorometer, sized on a Bioanalyzer 2100, and re-quantified with the KAPA Library Quantification kit. Each immunoSEQ 96-well plate was sequenced on its own single-read 150-cycle Illumina NextSeq 550 flow cell. The study's processing was this. Because the immunoSEQ output held only junctional sequences and lacked quality scores, the filtering could not match the filtering applied to full-length reads. To assign V/J genes and CDR3, sequences were annotated against IMGT germline references using PyIR, a Python wrapper for IgBLAST v1.9. Any read was removed if the V/J assignment was weak (E-value above 1e-6), the CDR3 was missing, or the read contained stop codons, out-of-frame junctions, or ambiguous translated residues. V3J clonotypes were defined by identical inferred V gene, J gene, and CDR3 amino acid sequence. The percentage overlap between two repertoires was calculated by dividing the number of shared unique clonotypes by the size of the smaller repertoire. Repertoire richness was assessed with RTK rarefaction, the Chao1 estimator, and Recon v2.1 estimates of unobserved clonotypes. OLGA was used to compute generation probabilities for all TCRbeta clonotypes that the gDNA method yielded from a handful of donors. Here the immuneACCESS table is served through TCRdb, limited to in-frame sequences with V and J called. Missing clones are a known gap in these copies; in checked studies unresolved V genes cover under half, and the rest lacks a known reason. V, J and clone size derive from that table, while D and trimming were established from the DNA sequence. For this sample the table gives hundreds of thousands of clones, of which roughly 73% were detected only once. The top ten hold around 1.7% of the sample.

The entry originates in a study of shared clonotypes between healthy human individuals (dated by TCRdb to the early 2020s). Some background on the complete study: The cohort comprised a couple of women and a few men aged 18 to 49 years. To estimate repertoire size and how much clonotypes are shared between individuals, the study performed deep sequencing of blood TCR repertoires from about five healthy adults. Per donor, leukapheresis produced somewhere between about 0.8 and 9 billion PBMCs. For each donor, CD4 naive and CD4 memory were each run on three plates, CD8 naive on two plates, and CD8 memory on one plate. Different laboratories and diverse techniques were used to prepare libraries and sequence TCR repertoires, to increase sequencing depth and limit assay-specific biases.

The CDR3 runs 14 residues from the cysteine to the phenylalanine. Only CDR3 DNA remains: 42 bases, in frame from the first base. Cut back by 5 bases and 6 bases, the V and J ends lie 14 bases apart. From a lookup of the germline V gene, CDR1 and CDR2 are SGHRS and YFSETQ. The investigation overall reported the following: Incomplete sequencing was indicated by rarefaction of sorted-subset datasets, despite the large sequencing depth. Estimated clonotype richness was generally larger for naive than for memory subsets. Sampling was restricted to blood, and TCR repertoires in tissue are likely to differ from TCR repertoires in blood. Pairwise subsampling led to the expectation that sequencing depth would affect the degree of clonotype sharing among donors. Because the study included only a small number of donors, the genetic and exposure-history diversity represented was limited. Across a handful of donors, about 5.2% of naive CD4, roughly 3.3% of naive CD8, approximately 2.5% of memory CD4, and around 0.4% of memory CD8 clonotypes were shared. Compared with non-shared clonotypes, the clonotypes found in all four sorted-subset donors had higher generation probabilities.

Recombination linked TRBV5-1 to TRBJ2-2; TRBD2 is perhaps the D gene, given 5 matching bases. The material sequenced was memory CD4+ T cells sorted from blood. The sample's cell subset or site label, decoded: CD45RA-negative fraction. This TCR came from a woman between 25 and 40 years old in good health. CDR3 reads: CASRRPDGAGELFF. The DNA is TGCGCCAGCAGACGGCCCGACGGGGCCGGGGAGCTGTTTTTT. The full variable domain, completed from the reference TRBV5-1 and TRBJ2-2 proteins outside the CDR3, reads KAGVTQTPRYLIKTRGQQVTLSCSPISGHRSVSWYQQTPGQGLQFLFEYFSETQRNKGNFPGRFSGRQFSNSRSEMNVSTLELGDSALYLCASRRPDGAGELFFGEGSRLTVL.